The 31 T cell receptor beta chains below all came from one sample that was sequenced in a study of T-cell reconstitution after alpha-beta-depleted transplantation in children (dated by TCRdb to 2016 to 2017). The library was obtained by PCR. Reads for this sample came from an Illumina HiSeq 2500. Molecular barcoding was employed in the preparation of TCR libraries, with unique molecular identifiers being used to normalize TCRbeta repertoire quantification. The public reads were run again by TCRdb, first through fastp at Q25 and then through MiXCR, and only productive beta chains were kept. Each entry merges the rows of one CDR3 protein and shows their most common DNA and genes. Present in this sample are around 800,000 distinct CDR3 sequences, roughly 15% of which were seen just once. The ten largest clones capture roughly 4.8% of the sample. This sample's treatment or condition label indicates: allogeneic hematopoietic cell transplantation with graft depleted of TCRalphabeta T cells and CD19 B cells.

Sequencing was performed on PBMCs, mostly from graft donor cells, taken 360 days after TCRalphabeta/CD19-depleted stem cell transplant. The receptors come from a male patient younger than 18 who had a stem cell transplant for acute lymphoblastic leukemia, so the T cells may come from the graft donor.

This clonotype was counted between two and nine times. V and J are TRBV25-1 and TRBJ2-7, with D perhaps assigned TRBD1 or TRBD2 (6 bases each). Trimming stripped 0 bases from V and 6 bases from J, with 9 bases between. CDR3 size: 13 residues. Germline loops: CDR1 MGHDK, CDR2 SYGVNS. In DNA, the CDR3 is TGTGCCAGCAGTGAATATCGGGGGCTCGAGCAGTACTTC. It codes for CASSEYRGLEQYF.

This sequence joins TRBV11-2 and TRBJ2-7; the D gene is possibly TRBD2 (5 bases). The CDR3 contains 14 residues. Germline CDR1 reads SGHAT; CDR2 reads FQNNGV. Trimming left V 5 bases short and J 5 bases short, with 16 bases between. In DNA, the CDR3 is TGTGCCAGCAGCCCCGGGGTGCACCTTAACGAGCAGTACTTC. Translation: CASSPGVHLNEQYF.

The chain has TRBV27 and TRBJ2-7; D remains unclear. Germline assignment: CDR1 MNHEY and CDR2 SMNVEV (reference sequence). Trimming removed 3 bases from V and 0 bases from J, with 12 bases in between. The CDR3 contains 15 residues. CDR3 sequence (DNA): TGTGCCAGCAGTTTCACAGCTCACCCCTCCTACGAGCAGTACTTC. Translated: CASSFTAHPSYEQYF.

This clonotype showed up many times. The rearrangement joins TRBV5-1 to TRBJ2-3; TRBD2 matches 11 bases. Germline CDR1 is SGHRS and CDR2 is YFSETQ. This CDR3 region has 14 residues. V lost 3 bases and J lost 5; bases outside the gene matches: 2. DNA of the CDR3: TGCGCCAGCAGCTCACTAGCGGGAGTAGATACGCAGTATTTT. Its translation is CASSSLAGVDTQYF.

This clonotype came up once. The rearrangement joins TRBV20-1 to TRBJ2-7; 8 bases align to TRBD2. J was trimmed by 5 bases and V by 3 bases; bases with no gene match: 24. Per the germline V gene, CDR1 is DFQATT and CDR2 is SNEGSKA (reference sequence). The CDR3 is made up of 19 amino acids. The CDR3 nucleotides read TGCAGTGCTAGTGAAGGGGCTGAAATTAGCGGGGAGAACTTCCACGAGCAGTACTTC. It specifies CSASEGAEISGENFHEQYF.

This clonotype was seen many times. The genes are TRBV29-1 and TRBJ2-7, with TRBD2 matching 13 bases. CDR3 length: 16 amino acids. CDR1 is SQVTM and CDR2 is ANQGSEA in the germline V gene. The V and J ends lost 4 bases and 0 bases, in that order; junction bases with no gene match: 6. The CDR3 DNA is TGCAGCGTTGGGGGACTAGCGGGATTGGTCTCCTACGAGCAGTACTTC. Protein product: CSVGGLAGLVSYEQYF.

This clonotype was seen ten or more times. V is TRBV12-3 or TRBV12-4 and J is TRBJ2-7; D is possibly TRBD1 (5 bases). This CDR3 is 13 amino acids long. V lost 3 bases and J 2 bases, leaving 8 bases between the germline ends. CDR3 sequence: CASSFGQTYEQYF. The CDR3 region has the DNA TGTGCCAGCAGTTTCGGACAAACCTACGAGCAGTACTTC.

V usage is TRBV15 and J usage is TRBJ2-1, with 11 bases aligning to TRBD2. Germline V gene data show CDR1 as LNHNV and CDR2 as YYDKDF (reference sequence). The CDR3 length is 19 residues. With 0 bases clipped from V and 4 bases from J, the junction kept 11 bases outside the gene matches. This CDR3 is CATSRDRLAGGGFYNEQFF. The CDR3 nucleotides read TGTGCCACCAGCAGAGATCGGCTAGCGGGAGGCGGGTTTTACAATGAGCAGTTCTTC. Based on the CDR3 plus reference TRBV15 and TRBJ2-1, the full variable domain is DAMVIQNPRYQVTQFGKPVTLSCSQTLNHNVMYWYQQKSSQAPKLLFHYYDKDFNNEADTPDNFQSRRPNTSFCFLDIRSPGLGDTAMYLCATSRDRLAGGGFYNEQFFGPGTRLTVL.

This clonotype was seen ten or more times. This rearrangement joins TRBV4-3 to TRBJ1-4, with D possibly being TRBD1 (5 bases). This CDR3 comprises 17 residues. Germline CDR1 LGHNA, CDR2 YSLEER. The V gene lost 0 bases and the J gene lost 3 bases, with 14 bases spanning the gap. CDR3 loop: CASSQEGDRRPNEKLFF. The CDR3 bases are TGCGCCAGCAGCCAAGAAGGTGACAGACGCCCTAATGAAAAACTGTTTTTT.

The chain uses TRBV5-6 and TRBJ2-7; a possible D gene is TRBD1 (6 bases). Trimming removed 6 bases from V and 1 base from J, with 14 bases in between. Germline-derived CDR1 and CDR2 are SGHDT and YYEEEE. This CDR3 has 14 amino acids. The CDR3 region has the DNA TGTGCCAGCATAAACAGGGTCGATTCCTACGAGCAGTACTTC. Translation: CASINRVDSYEQYF.

V gene TRBV7-9 combines with J gene TRBJ2-1; no firm D call. The CDR3 consists of 16 residues. CDR1 is SEHNR, CDR2 FQNEAQ, per germline (reference sequence). The ends were cut back, 5 bases at V and 2 bases at J, with 16 bases in the middle. The CDR3 spells CASSPIAAVAYNEQFF. The CDR3 region has the DNA TGTGCCAGCAGCCCTATTGCCGCTGTAGCCTACAATGAGCAGTTCTTC.

V is TRBV28 and J is TRBJ2-7, with TRBD1 matching 9 bases. The CDR3 contains 14 residues. J was trimmed by 6 bases and V by 4 bases; bases with no gene match: 7. Germline V CDR1 and CDR2: MDHEN, SYDVKM. This CDR3 is CASSSGTGPGEQYF. The CDR3 DNA reads as TGTGCCAGCAGTTCCGGGACAGGGCCCGGCGAGCAGTACTTC.

This clonotype appeared many times. The V and J genes are TRBV5-1 and TRBJ2-1; TRBD2 matches 7 bases. The germline V gene encodes CDR1 SGHRS and CDR2 YFSETQ. The CDR3 length is 15 residues. V trimming: 4 bases; J trimming: 4 bases; junction bases outside the gene matches: 8. CDR3 in amino acids: CASSQEASGYNEQFF. Written as DNA, the CDR3 is TGCGCCAGCAGCCAGGAGGCTAGCGGTTACAATGAGCAGTTCTTC.

There are many counts of this clonotype. This chain joins TRBV12-3 or TRBV12-4 and TRBJ2-1, with 7 bases that match TRBD2. The CDR3 has 14 amino acids. The V and J ends lost 6 bases and 2 bases, in that order; junction bases with no gene match: 4. The CDR3 coding sequence is TGTGCCAGCAGCGGGAGGAGGACCTACAATGAGCAGTTCTTC. Its protein is CASSGRRTYNEQFF.

The table lists this clonotype with a count of one. The chain carries TRBV2 and TRBJ2-5; 11 nucleotides agree with TRBD2. Germline CDR1 is SNHLY and CDR2 is FYNNEI. The length of the CDR3 is 12 residues. V lost 7 bases and J lost 13; bases outside the gene matches: 8. CDR3 loop: CASIGLAGAGYF. CDR3 in DNA: TGTGCCAGCATCGGACTAGCGGGTGCCGGGTACTTC.

This clonotype was detected ten times or more. The chain has TRBV20-1 and TRBJ1-1; the D is unclear. The V gene lost 3 bases and the J gene lost 1 base, with 6 bases spanning the gap. The CDR3 is 12 amino acids. Germline CDR1 and CDR2: DFQATT and SNEGSKA (reference sequence). The CDR3 region has the DNA TGCAGTGCTAGCACGGGGAACACTGAAGCTTTCTTT. Translating gives CSASTGNTEAFF.

This clonotype was recorded a few times. This chain links TRBV4-1 with TRBJ2-1; 9 bases match TRBD2. The ends lost 6 bases at V and 10 bases at J; junction bases unmatched: 13. Germline CDR1 reads MGHRA; CDR2 reads YSYEKL. The CDR3 runs 15 residues. CDR3 DNA: TGCGCCAGCAGGGGTAGGCGGGAGGGCCGGAAGGAGCAGTTCTTC. Translating gives CASRGRREGRKEQFF.

V usage is TRBV7-3 and J usage is TRBJ2-1; 10 bases match TRBD2. J lost 9 bases, V lost 3 bases, and 5 bases had no gene match. The CDR3 has 14 residues. From germline, CDR1 is SGHTA and CDR2 FQGTGA. For the CDR3, the DNA is TGTGCCAGCAGCTTTGGGCGGACTAGCGGTGAGCAGTTCTTC. Its protein is CASSFGRTSGEQFF.

The chain couples TRBV5-1 to TRBJ2-6, with 10 bases fitting TRBD2. V dropped 3 bases and J dropped 0; count of bases not matched to a gene: 15. This CDR3 comprises 21 residues. Germline V gene data show CDR1 as SGHRS and CDR2 as YFSETQ. DNA of the CDR3: TGCGCCAGCAGCTCTACACGGACTAGCGGAGGGATTTTCTCTGGGGCCAACGTCCTGACTTTC. Its translation is CASSSTRTSGGIFSGANVLTF.

There are many counts of this clonotype. One end of the junction is discordant with germline, which a read error may explain. This rearrangement joins TRBV12-3 or TRBV12-4 to TRBJ2-5; D gene uncertain. The CDR3 sequence is 11 residues long. The CDR3 region has the DNA TGTGCCAGCAGTCCCCAAGGGACCCAGTACTTC. Amino acids: CASSPQGTQYF.

This clonotype occurred a few times. J is TRBJ2-2 and V is TRBV7-8; 9 bases agree with TRBD2. Trimming cost V 5 bases and J 0 bases; bases outside gene matches: 10. This CDR3 is built from 18 residues. Germline values: CDR1 SGHVS, CDR2 FQNEAQ. CDR3: CASSKQPSSGTNTGELFF. CDR3 nucleotides: TGTGCCAGCAGCAAACAACCCTCTAGCGGGACGAACACCGGGGAGCTGTTTTTT.

In this sample, this clonotype turned up a few times. The chain is built from TRBV7-9 and TRBJ2-7; 8 bases are shared with TRBD2. The germline CDR1 and CDR2 sequences are SEHNR and FQNEAQ (reference sequence). J gave up 2 bases and V 2 bases, and 8 bases lay outside the gene matches. CDR3 size: 16 residues. Here the CDR3 reads CASSLFGEAGAYEQYF. The CDR3 DNA is TGTGCCAGCAGCTTATTCGGAGAAGCGGGGGCCTACGAGCAGTACTTC.

This clonotype was detected only a few times. CDR3 sequence: CASSLMGLAGGETQYF. The CDR3 DNA reads TGCGCCAGCAGCCTCATGGGACTAGCGGGAGGCGAGACCCAGTACTTC. The chain has TRBV5-1 and TRBJ2-5, with 15 nucleotides matching TRBD2. Looked up from germline, CDR1 is SGHRS and CDR2 is YFSETQ. This CDR3 is built from 16 residues. V lost 4 bases to trimming and J lost 5 bases; unmatched junction nucleotides: 6. The whole variable domain, remainder taken from reference TRBV5-1 and TRBJ2-5, is KAGVTQTPRYLIKTRGQQVTLSCSPISGHRSVSWYQQTPGQGLQFLFEYFSETQRNKGNFPGRFSGRQFSNSRSEMNVSTLELGDSALYLCASSLMGLAGGETQYFGPGTRLLVL.

This clonotype has more than one count but fewer than ten. The chain employs TRBV5-6 and TRBJ2-1, with 7 bases matching TRBD2. The CDR3 has 17 residues. The V segment lost 1 base and the J segment 6 bases; nucleotides outside the gene matches: 13. Germline V lookup: CDR1 SGHDT, CDR2 YYEEEE. CDR3 residues: CASSLPSEGWGGNEQFF. CDR3 in DNA: TGTGCCAGCAGCTTGCCTAGCGAGGGGTGGGGGGGCAATGAGCAGTTCTTC.

This clonotype was seen only a few times. The chain joins TRBV29-1 to TRBJ2-3, with 8 bases identical to TRBD2. V shed 6 bases, J shed 2 bases, and the junction held 10 bases outside the gene matches. The CDR3 runs to 15 residues. CDR1 and CDR2 from the germline V gene are SQVTM and ANQGSEA. CDR3 in amino acids: CSVRLTSDLTDTQYF. The CDR3 DNA follows: TGCAGCGTGCGGTTGACTAGCGACCTCACAGATACGCAGTATTTT.

The chain has TRBV6-4 and TRBJ2-1; D gene unclear. The CDR3 is 16 residues long. Germline V gives CDR1 MRHNA, CDR2 SNTAGT. Trimming left V 6 bases short and J 0 bases short, with 15 bases between. CDR3: CASSTHYRSSYNEQFF. For the CDR3, the DNA is TGTGCCAGCAGCACGCACTACCGAAGCTCCTACAATGAGCAGTTCTTC.

V is TRBV27 and J is TRBJ2-3; maybe TRBD1 (6 bases). V lost 6 bases to trimming and J lost 0 bases, with 7 bases between them. This CDR3 region has 13 residues. Germline values: CDR1 MNHEY, CDR2 SMNVEV (reference sequence). Here the CDR3 reads CASRGQSTDTQYF. CDR3 bases: TGTGCCAGCAGAGGACAGAGCACAGATACGCAGTATTTT.

The V and J genes are TRBV6-1 and TRBJ2-3; the match to TRBD1 covers 9 bases. Germline V gene data show CDR1 as MNHNS and CDR2 as SASEGT. V gave up 6 bases and J gave up 7 bases; unmatched junction bases: 14. The CDR3 loop spans 16 amino acids. CDR3 residues: CASRQPGDRDRHTQYF. CDR3 in DNA: TGTGCCAGCAGGCAACCCGGGGACAGGGATCGACATACGCAGTATTTT.

The V gene is TRBV30, the J gene TRBJ2-5; D not resolved. The CDR3 has 13 amino acids. CDR1 is GTSNPN, CDR2 SVGIG, per germline (reference sequence). Between the trimmed V and J ends, which lost 2 bases and 1 base, there was a span of 8 bases. CDR3 in amino acids: CAWSSDIQETQYF. In nucleotides, the CDR3 is TGTGCCTGGAGTTCAGACATCCAAGAGACCCAGTACTTC. Full variable domain (missing parts from reference TRBV30 and TRBJ2-5): SQTIHQWPATLVQPVGSPLSLECTVEGTSNPNLYWYRQAAGRGLQLLFYSVGIGQISSEVPQNLSASRPQDRQFILSSKKLLLSDSGFYLCAWSSDIQETQYFGPGTRLLVL.

This clonotype was observed a handful of times. The chain combines TRBV12-3 or TRBV12-4 with TRBJ2-1; tentatively, D is TRBD2 (6 bases). The CDR3 runs to 15 residues. V lost 6 bases and J lost 3, with 15 bases in between. The CDR3: CASSDPGTHYNEQFF. The CDR3 DNA reads as TGTGCCAGCAGCGATCCCGGGACTCACTACAATGAGCAGTTCTTC.

The chain carries TRBV12-3 or TRBV12-4 and TRBJ2-1, with TRBD2 matching over 7 bases. J gave up 7 bases and V 3 bases, and 9 bases lay outside the gene matches. This CDR3 contains 15 residues. CDR3 residues: CASSFLAGEVNEQFF. As DNA, the CDR3 is TGTGCCAGCAGTTTCTTGGCGGGAGAGGTAAATGAGCAGTTCTTC.